Here is one TCR beta chain with its context. The table lists this clonotype with many counts. What this receptor recognizes is not known. No base quality values were provided; no much bigger clone lies one nucleotide off. This sample is drawn from a study of regulatory and conventional T cells in breast cancer (dated by TCRdb to the mid-2010s). The library was produced with PCR. The instrument given in TCRdb is Illumina MiSeq. The public reads were reprocessed in TCRdb via fastp at Q25 and MiXCR, keeping in-frame beta chains. Each CDR3 protein gets just one entry, which takes the most common genes and DNA from the rows behind it. The sample includes more than 15,000 distinct CDR3 sequences, with 25% to 40% observed a single time. Clones ranked in the top ten supply less than 2% of the sample. The TCR originated in a female donor in good health. Sequencing was performed on conventional T cells from blood.

The bases read TGTGCCAGCAGTTACTCGAGGGTGTACAATGAGCAGTTCTTC. Protein translation: CASSYSRVYNEQFF. The sequence links TRBV6-6 to TRBJ2-1, with a weak D call of TRBD2 (5 bases match). The germline V gene encodes CDR1 MNHNY and CDR2 SVGAGI (reference sequence). The CDR3 runs 14 residues from the cysteine to the phenylalanine. Of all the DNA, just the CDR3 is kept, 42 bases in frame from base 1. V drops 0 bases and J drops 4 bases, leaving 7 bases in between.